A selection of T cell receptor beta chains follows, all from one sample in a study of TIL therapy for anti-PD-1-resistant metastatic lung cancer. The data were produced by immunoSEQ multiplex PCR, yet TCRdb's version contains in-frame clones alone and is incomplete. Of about 20,000 clones in the sample, approximately 83% were seen once. The specimen was blood, collected at baseline. The receptors shown here come from a person aged 25-85 years with non-small cell lung cancer. The CDR3 runs from the conserved cysteine through the conserved F or W. The order of the fields is D gene, J gene, clone size, V gene, CDR3 DNA, CDR3 protein. The D gene is left open where the match is weak. The size of a clone is reported for some rows only, either as once, few or many, or as a class for expanded clones.

.	TRBJ1-5	.	TRBV30	TGTGCCTGGAGTGTACCGCCCCAGCATTTT	CAWSVPPQHF
.	TRBJ1-2	.	TRBV28	TGTGCCAGCAGTTTTGGGGGCAGCTATGGCTACACCTTC	CASSFGGSYGYTF
.	TRBJ1-1	few	TRBV28	TGTGCCAGCAGTTACGGGACCAAGGGAGCTTTCTTT	CASSYGTKGAFF
.	TRBJ2-1	few	TRBV7-2	TGTGCCAGCAGCTCCAACCGGGGCCCCAATGAGCAGTTCTTC	CASSSNRGPNEQFF
.	TRBJ2-3	.	TRBV19	TGTGCCAGCCGATCCACAGATACGCAGTATTTT	CASRSTDTQYF
.	TRBJ2-7	once	TRBV10-3	TGTGCCATCAGTGTCGTGGGAGAGCAGTACTTC	CAISVVGEQYF
TRBD2	TRBJ2-3	.	TRBV5-1	TGCGCCAGCAGCTCACCGGGACTAGACACAGATACGCAGTATTTT	CASSSPGLDTDTQYF
TRBD1	TRBJ1-5	.	TRBV10-3	TGTGCCATCAGTGAGGGACAGGGGGGGAATCAGCCCCAGCATTTT	CAISEGQGGNQPQHF
.	TRBJ2-7	.	TRBV7-2	TGTGCCAGCAGCTTAGATGGCAGGGAGTTCATCGAGCAGTACTTC	CASSLDGREFIEQYF
TRBD1	TRBJ1-1	.	TRBV6-6	TGTGCCAGCAGTCCTTCAGGGGGCGCGACTGAAGCTTTCTTT	CASSPSGGATEAFF
.	TRBJ2-1	.	TRBV21-1	TGTGCCAGCAGCGAAATGGGGGCTATTCGGGGACAGCTCGACTACAATGAGCAGTTCTTC	CASSEMGAIRGQLDYNEQFF
.	TRBJ1-2	.	TRBV25-1	TGTGCCAGCAGCCACTTGGAGGGTTATGGCTACACCTTC	CASSHLEGYGYTF
TRBD1	TRBJ1-1	.	TRBV7-9	TGTGCCAGCAGCTACGTGGGGTCACAGGGGGGAACTGAAGCTTTCTTT	CASSYVGSQGGTEAFF
.	TRBJ2-7	.	TRBV27	TGTGCCAGCAGCCTAACGAGCAGCCCCTACGAGCAGTACTTC	CASSLTSSPYEQYF
TRBD1	TRBJ1-1	.	TRBV9	TGTGCCAGCAGCTTTTCACAGGGGGCGGACACTGAAGCTTTCTTT	CASSFSQGADTEAFF
TRBD1	TRBJ2-2	once	TRBV6-5	TGTGCCAGCAGGAGGACAGGGGGCGGCACCGGGGAGCTGTTTTTT	CASRRTGGGTGELFF
.	TRBJ2-3	.	TRBV4-1	TGCGCCAGCAGCCAAGATCCTGCGGTGGAGGGACACACAGATACGCAGTATTTT	CASSQDPAVEGHTDTQYF
.	TRBJ1-3	once	TRBV4-2	TGTGCCAGCAGCCACGATACCTCTGGAAACACCATATATTTT	CASSHDTSGNTIYF
TRBD2	TRBJ2-3	.	TRBV2	TGTGCCAGCAGTGCGGGACTAGCGGTCCTCACAGATACGCAGTATTTT	CASSAGLAVLTDTQYF
.	TRBJ2-7	.	TRBV21-1	TGTGCCAGCAGCTTAGGGGCAGCGCGAGATGGAGCCCCCTACGAGCAGTACTTC	CASSLGAARDGAPYEQYF
TRBD1	TRBJ2-7	.	TRBV19	TGTGCCAGTAGTAAGGACAGGGGGCGCGAGCAGTACTTC	CASSKDRGREQYF
.	TRBJ2-7	.	TRBV5-1	TGCGCCAACGGTCGGGACCACGACTCCTACGAGCAGTACTTC	CANGRDHDSYEQYF
.	TRBJ2-7	.	TRBV14	TGTGCCAGCAGCTCCATTTACGAGCAGTACTTC	CASSSIYEQYF
TRBD1	TRBJ2-2	few	TRBV2	TGTGCCAGCAGTGATAGGGGGCGCTCGGCCGGGGAGCTGTTTTTT	CASSDRGRSAGELFF
.	TRBJ2-1	once	TRBV6-6	TGTGCCAGCAGTTACCGGGAAGTCCCCTCAATTGATGAGCAGTTCTTC	CASSYREVPSIDEQFF
.	TRBJ2-5	.	TRBV7-9	TGTGCCAGCAGCCCTCGGGAGACCCAGTACTTC	CASSPRETQYF